This is a list of T cell receptor beta chains from one sample in a study of blood T cell repertoires in COVID-19. Sequenced by immunoSEQ multiplex PCR; TCRdb stores in-frame clones only, minus some. The sample includes 250,000 or so clones, around 88% of them seen just once. The sample taken for sequencing was PBMCs or T cells enriched from blood (not recorded which). These receptors all stem from a middle-aged woman with acute COVID-19. CDR3s include the opening cysteine and the closing phenylalanine or tryptophan. The order of the fields is J gene, V gene, D gene, clone size, CDR3 DNA, CDR3 protein. The D gene is left open where the match is weak. The size entry is marked missing in some rows and otherwise reads once, few, many or a size class.

j_call: TRBJ1-3
v_call: TRBV27
d_call: -
clone_size: -
cdr3_nt: TGTGCCAGCAGTTTTCGACGAGGAACTGGAAACACCATATATTTT
cdr3_aa: CASSFRRGTGNTIYF

j_call: TRBJ1-2
v_call: TRBV7-2
d_call: -
clone_size: -
cdr3_nt: TGTGCCAGCAGCTCTCGACAGGCCACCAGCGGCTACACCTTC
cdr3_aa: CASSSRQATSGYTF

j_call: TRBJ1-1
v_call: TRBV24-1
d_call: TRBD1
clone_size: -
cdr3_nt: TGTGCCACCAGTGATTTACCACTGGGACAGGGAACTTTCTTT
cdr3_aa: CATSDLPLGQGTFF

j_call: TRBJ1-2
v_call: TRBV4-3
d_call: -
clone_size: -
cdr3_nt: TGCGCCAGCAGCCAAGATGCCGGACAAGGGGTAGGGGGCTACACCTTC
cdr3_aa: CASSQDAGQGVGGYTF

j_call: TRBJ1-2
v_call: TRBV18
d_call: -
clone_size: -
cdr3_nt: TGTGCCAGCTCACAGGACAAAGGAGACTATGGCTACACCTTC
cdr3_aa: CASSQDKGDYGYTF

j_call: TRBJ1-5
v_call: TRBV5-6
d_call: TRBD1
clone_size: -
cdr3_nt: TGTGCCAGCAGCCGGGACAGGGGGCTGAATCAGCCCCAGCATTTT
cdr3_aa: CASSRDRGLNQPQHF

j_call: TRBJ2-5
v_call: TRBV19
d_call: -
clone_size: -
cdr3_nt: TGTGCCAGTAGTATGGCCGCCGGGGGTGAGACCCAGTACTTC
cdr3_aa: CASSMAAGGETQYF

j_call: TRBJ1-2
v_call: TRBV24-1
d_call: TRBD1
clone_size: -
cdr3_nt: TGTGCCACCAGTGACCGCGGACAGGGGCTCTCGGCTAGATTCACTAACTATGGCTACACCTTC
cdr3_aa: CATSDRGQGLSARFTNYGYTF

j_call: TRBJ2-2
v_call: TRBV5-4
d_call: -
clone_size: -
cdr3_nt: TGTGCCAGCAGCTTGGTGGGGCGCGGCACCGGGGAGCTGTTTTTT
cdr3_aa: CASSLVGRGTGELFF

j_call: TRBJ2-2
v_call: TRBV30
d_call: -
clone_size: once
cdr3_nt: TGTGCCTGGAGCATCCCCGGGGAGCTGTTTTTT
cdr3_aa: CAWSIPGELFF

j_call: TRBJ1-1
v_call: TRBV6-5
d_call: -
clone_size: -
cdr3_nt: TGTGCCAGCTCCCTACAGGGCACTGAAGCTTTCTTT
cdr3_aa: CASSLQGTEAFF

j_call: TRBJ2-1
v_call: TRBV7-9
d_call: TRBD2
clone_size: -
cdr3_nt: TGTGCCAGCAGCATGGGACTAGCGGCCACCGAGCAGTTCTTC
cdr3_aa: CASSMGLAATEQFF

j_call: TRBJ2-3
v_call: TRBV7-2
d_call: -
clone_size: -
cdr3_nt: TGTGCCAGCAGCTCAGTGGAGGGCGCAGATACGCAGTATTTT
cdr3_aa: CASSSVEGADTQYF

j_call: TRBJ2-5
v_call: TRBV6-1
d_call: -
clone_size: -
cdr3_nt: TGTGCCAGCAGTGAAGCGCAGGGTAGATGGGAAGAGACCCAGTACTTC
cdr3_aa: CASSEAQGRWEETQYF

j_call: TRBJ2-1
v_call: TRBV6-6
d_call: -
clone_size: -
cdr3_nt: TGTGCCAGCGGGGACAACTCCTACAATGAGCAGTTCTTC
cdr3_aa: CASGDNSYNEQFF

j_call: TRBJ1-4
v_call: TRBV4-2
d_call: TRBD1
clone_size: -
cdr3_nt: TGTGCCAGCAGCCAAGATAATAAGGGGGCGCCGGAAAAACTGTTTTTT
cdr3_aa: CASSQDNKGAPEKLFF

j_call: TRBJ2-5
v_call: TRBV19
d_call: TRBD1
clone_size: few
cdr3_nt: TGTGCCAGTTCACCGTCGGACAGGGGCCAAGAGACCCAGTACTTC
cdr3_aa: CASSPSDRGQETQYF

j_call: TRBJ1-2
v_call: TRBV19
d_call: TRBD1
clone_size: -
cdr3_nt: TGTGCCAGTAGTATAGATGAGACAGGGAAGTATGGCTACACCTTC
cdr3_aa: CASSIDETGKYGYTF

j_call: TRBJ2-5
v_call: TRBV5-4
d_call: TRBD2
clone_size: -
cdr3_nt: TGTGCCAGCAGCAGGGGCGGGAGGGCCCTCAAAGAAGAGACCCAGTACTTC
cdr3_aa: CASSRGGRALKEETQYF

j_call: TRBJ2-1
v_call: TRBV5-4
d_call: TRBD2
clone_size: -
cdr3_nt: TGTGCCAGCAGCCACGGGCTAGCGGGACTGAGCTCCTACAATGAGCAGTTCTTC
cdr3_aa: CASSHGLAGLSSYNEQFF

j_call: TRBJ2-2
v_call: TRBV27
d_call: TRBD2
clone_size: few
cdr3_nt: TGTGCCAGCAGTTCACGGGTACTAGCGGGAGTCGCCGGGGAGCTGTTTTTT
cdr3_aa: CASSSRVLAGVAGELFF

j_call: TRBJ2-3
v_call: TRBV5-1
d_call: -
clone_size: -
cdr3_nt: TGCGCCAGCAGCGCCCTGGCACGATCTCCCATTAGCACAGATACGCAGTATTTT
cdr3_aa: CASSALARSPISTDTQYF

j_call: TRBJ2-2
v_call: TRBV2
d_call: -
clone_size: -
cdr3_nt: TGTGCCAGCAGTCGGGACTCCTTCACCGGGGAGCTGTTTTTT
cdr3_aa: CASSRDSFTGELFF

j_call: TRBJ1-2
v_call: TRBV6-5
d_call: -
clone_size: few
cdr3_nt: TGTGCCAGCAGAGGACGACGGGGTTTACACTATGGCTACACCTTC
cdr3_aa: CASRGRRGLHYGYTF

j_call: TRBJ1-6
v_call: TRBV3-1/TRBV3-2
d_call: -
clone_size: -
cdr3_nt: TGTGCCAGCAGCCAAGATCTTGCAGGGGCCGGTTCACCCCTCCACTTT
cdr3_aa: CASSQDLAGAGSPLHF

j_call: TRBJ2-2
v_call: TRBV5-6
d_call: TRBD2
clone_size: -
cdr3_nt: TGTGCCAGCAGCTATTCCGGACTAGCGGGAAACACCGGGGAGCTGTTTTTT
cdr3_aa: CASSYSGLAGNTGELFF

j_call: TRBJ1-3
v_call: TRBV30
d_call: -
clone_size: -
cdr3_nt: TGTGCCTGGAGTGTATACAGGGTAATCCCTGGAAACACCATATATTTT
cdr3_aa: CAWSVYRVIPGNTIYF

j_call: TRBJ2-5
v_call: TRBV30
d_call: TRBD2
clone_size: -
cdr3_nt: TGTGCCTGGAGTGTACTGGCTAGCGGAGCATCGGAGACCCAGTACTTC
cdr3_aa: CAWSVLASGASETQYF

j_call: TRBJ2-3
v_call: TRBV5-6
d_call: -
clone_size: -
cdr3_nt: TGTGCCAGCAGCTCTCCTCGGTACACAGATACGCAGTATTTT
cdr3_aa: CASSSPRYTDTQYF

j_call: TRBJ1-1
v_call: TRBV7-6
d_call: TRBD1
clone_size: -
cdr3_nt: TGTGCCAGCAGCTTGAAGGGACAGCTGGTCACTGAAGCTTTCTTT
cdr3_aa: CASSLKGQLVTEAFF

j_call: TRBJ1-1
v_call: TRBV7-2
d_call: -
clone_size: -
cdr3_nt: TGTGCCAGCAGCGTACAGGTAAACACTGAAGCTTTCTTT
cdr3_aa: CASSVQVNTEAFF

j_call: TRBJ2-3
v_call: TRBV10-2
d_call: -
clone_size: -
cdr3_nt: TGCGCCAGCAGTGAGGCGGGACCACCCACAGATACGCAGTATTTT
cdr3_aa: CASSEAGPPTDTQYF

j_call: TRBJ1-5
v_call: TRBV5-4
d_call: -
clone_size: -
cdr3_nt: TGTGCCAGCAGCTTGGGAGGTAGCAATCAGCCCCAGCATTTT
cdr3_aa: CASSLGGSNQPQHF